This entry features one T cell receptor (beta chain) sequence. Its antigen remains undetermined. There are no base qualities to consult, and no much larger clone falls within one base. The donors were healthy, HIV-negative adults who had no recently reported acute infections or vaccinations. Every donor was a Caucasian adult living in Nashville, Tennessee, USA. CD4+ T cells were enriched by magnetic negative selection, after which naive cells were positively selected on CD45RA and the negative fraction was taken as the memory subset. Blood was collected by leukapheresis, and PBMCs were isolated by Ficoll-Histopaque density gradient centrifugation and then cryopreserved in liquid nitrogen vapor phase. Analytical flow cytometry was used to check the purity and quantity of every magnetically sorted T cell population. Genomic DNA was isolated from each sorted fraction and quantified by UV absorbance on a Nanodrop 2000c.

TCR CDR3 regions were amplified from genomic DNA by multiplex PCR using the deep immunoSEQ assay. For each cell subset, the extracted genomic DNA was distributed evenly across all wells of several immunoSEQ 96-well plates, and each plate served as one replicate. For sorted subsets, about 200 ng genomic DNA, equal to about 30,000 T cell genomes, was loaded into each replicate PCR. Purified libraries were quantified with a Qubit 3.0 fluorometer, sized on a Bioanalyzer 2100, and re-quantified with the KAPA Library Quantification kit. Every immunoSEQ 96-well plate was sequenced on a separate single-read 150-cycle Illumina NextSeq 550 flow cell. The original pipeline was this. Because the immunoSEQ output held only junctional sequences and lacked quality scores, the filtering could not match the filtering applied to full-length reads. Sequences were annotated with PyIR, a Python wrapper for IgBLAST v1.9, using IMGT germline references to assign V/J genes and CDR3. Any read was removed if the V/J assignment was weak (E-value above 1e-6), the CDR3 was missing, or the read contained stop codons, out-of-frame junctions, or ambiguous translated residues. V3J clonotypes were defined as sequences sharing an identical inferred V gene, J gene, and CDR3 amino acid sequence. Percentage overlap between repertoires was calculated by dividing the number of shared unique clonotypes by the size of the smaller repertoire. Repertoire richness was assessed with RTK rarefaction, the Chao1 estimator, and Recon v2.1 estimates of unobserved clonotypes. Generation probabilities for all TCRbeta clonotypes obtained by the gDNA method from a few donors were computed using OLGA. TCRdb stores this immuneACCESS table with in-frame sequences only. Part of the clones is absent; in the studies checked, under half of the shortfall reflects unresolved V genes, and no reason is known for the rest. For V, J and clone size, that table is used; D and trimming come from the DNA. The sample table holds millions of clones, of which roughly nine tenths were seen once. The top ten clones comprise about 0.13% of the sample.

Trimming removed 6 bases from V and 8 bases from J, leaving 10 bases between the germline ends. The CDR1 and CDR2 encoded by the germline V gene are ENHRY and SYGVKD. The CDR3 has 12 amino acids, counting the end cysteine and phenylalanine. The entry retains the CDR3 DNA only, 36 bases that are in frame from base 1. The record originates from a study of shared clonotypes between healthy human individuals (dated by TCRdb to about 2020). Study-wide context: The cohort included a few men and a couple of women between 18 and 49 years of age. For each donor, CD4 naive and CD4 memory were each given three plates, CD8 naive was given two plates, and CD8 memory was given one plate. To estimate repertoire size and how much clonotypes are shared between individuals, the study performed deep sequencing of blood TCR repertoires from about five healthy adults. To increase sequencing depth and limit assay-specific biases, different laboratories used diverse techniques to prepare libraries and sequence TCR repertoires. Between about 0.8 and 8.9 billion PBMCs per donor were obtained by leukapheresis. The study at large found these results: The genetic and exposure-history diversity represented was limited by the small number of donors. Naive subsets generally had larger estimated clonotype richness than memory subsets. Compared with non-shared clonotypes, clonotypes shared by all four sorted-subset donors had higher generation probabilities. Sampling was limited to blood, and TCR repertoires in tissue likely differ from TCR repertoires in blood. Even with the large sequencing depth, rarefaction of the sorted-subset datasets indicated that sequencing was incomplete. Based on pairwise subsampling, the degree of clonotype sharing among donors was expected to be affected by sequencing depth. When a handful of donors were compared, the shared fraction of clonotypes was about 5% for naive CD4, 3% to 4% for naive CD8, 2.3% for memory CD4, and 0.4% for memory CD8.

The receptor comes from a young man in good health. Recombination joined TRBV10-3 with TRBJ1-4; the D gene is unclear. The sample taken for sequencing was naive CD4+ T cells sorted from blood. The cell subset or site label on this specimen signifies: CD45RA+ positively selected. CDR3 loop: CAISGLGEKLFF. The DNA sequence is given as TGTGCCATCAGCGGGTTAGGGGAAAAACTGTTTTTT.